The rows below give T cell receptor beta chains drawn from one sample of a study of T cells in Graves' hyperthyroidism and ophthalmopathy. TCRdb processed the multiplex PCR reads anew with MiXCR; each CDR3 protein has one entry. The sample holds roughly 840,000 distinct CDR3 sequences, 38% seen once. Sequenced sample: blood. These receptors were obtained from a man aged 18 to 35 with Graves' hyperthyroidism. CDR3s leave out the opening cysteine and the closing phenylalanine or tryptophan. A D gene is named only where the DNA matches it firmly.

v_gene,d_gene,j_gene,CDR3aa
TRBV20-1,NA,TRBJ2-5,SARDPTETQETQY
TRBV20-1,NA,TRBJ1-3,SALQESSGNTIY
TRBV4-1,NA,TRBJ1-5,ASSRWAGPFSNQPQH
TRBV5-1,TRBD1,TRBJ2-7,VSSLTGTGDYEQY
TRBV5-8,NA,TRBJ1-5,ASSSTESNQPQH
TRBV15,NA,TRBJ2-3,ATSRDLGLGADTQY
TRBV6-6,NA,TRBJ1-2,ASSFVEGRSSYGYT
TRBV27,TRBD1,TRBJ1-2,ASRPAGQDYGYT
TRBV15,NA,TRBJ2-7,ATSRDLDLGPYEQY
TRBV20-1,NA,TRBJ2-2,SGRTKNTGELF
TRBV7-9,NA,TRBJ1-4,ASSLFDLGGEKLF
TRBV4-1,NA,TRBJ1-3,ASSQDERTGNTIY
TRBV7-8,NA,TRBJ1-6,ASSFDSHNSPLH
TRBV20-1,TRBD2,TRBJ2-5,SARDGLAGMVRETQY